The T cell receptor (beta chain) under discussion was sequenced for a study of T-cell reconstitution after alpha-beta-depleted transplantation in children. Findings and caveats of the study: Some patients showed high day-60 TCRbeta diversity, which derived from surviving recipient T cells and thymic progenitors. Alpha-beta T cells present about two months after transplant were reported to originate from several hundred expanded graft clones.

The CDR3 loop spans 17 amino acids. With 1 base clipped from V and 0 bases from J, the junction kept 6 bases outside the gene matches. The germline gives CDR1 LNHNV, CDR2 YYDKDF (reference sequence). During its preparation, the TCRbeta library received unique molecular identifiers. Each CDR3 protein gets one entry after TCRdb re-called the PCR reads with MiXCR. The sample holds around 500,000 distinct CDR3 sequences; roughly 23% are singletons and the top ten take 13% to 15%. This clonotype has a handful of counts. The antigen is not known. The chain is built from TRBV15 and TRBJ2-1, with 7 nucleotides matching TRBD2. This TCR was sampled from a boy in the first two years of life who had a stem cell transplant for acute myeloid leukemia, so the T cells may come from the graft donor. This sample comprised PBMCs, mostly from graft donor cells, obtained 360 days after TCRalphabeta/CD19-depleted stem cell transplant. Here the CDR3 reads CATSRGGGVRSYNEQFF. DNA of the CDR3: TGTGCCACCAGCAGAGGTGGGGGGGTTCGCTCCTACAATGAGCAGTTCTTC.